One sample yielded the 28 T cell receptor beta chains listed below, sequenced in a study of PD-L1 blockade in urothelial cancer. Time point: peripheral blood 6 weeks after treatment start. Produced via immunoSEQ multiplex PCR; TCRdb's table is partial and in-frame only. The data hold around 45,000 clones, with 83% observed a single time. Material: PBMCs, obtained around atezolizumab (anti-PD-L1) treatment. The receptors shown here come from a man aged 55 to 70 with urothelial cancer.

This clone was picked up a small number of times. J is TRBJ2-7 and V is TRBV7-2; no clear D. The V gene lost 2 bases and the J gene lost 4 bases, with 6 bases spanning the gap. Germline lookup yields CDR1 SGHTA and CDR2 FQGNSA. The CDR3 spans 12 residues. The CDR3 loop reads CASSLTSYEQYF. CDR3 in DNA: TGTGCCAGCAGCTTAACGAGTTACGAGCAGTACTTC.

The V and J genes are TRBV7-8 and TRBJ1-5; D is unresolved. The CDR3 loop spans 16 amino acids. Germline CDR1 reads SGHVS; CDR2 reads FQNEAQ. V was pared by 0 bases and J by 1 base, with 10 bases between. The CDR3 protein is CASSLAGPGSNQPQHF. Written as DNA, the CDR3 is TGTGCCAGCAGCTTAGCAGGCCCAGGAAGCAATCAGCCCCAGCATTTT. Full variable domain (rest looked up from reference TRBV7-8 and TRBJ1-5): GAGVSQSPRYKVAKRGQDVALRCDPISGHVSLFWYQQALGQGPEFLTYFQNEAQLDKSGLPSDRFFAERPEGSVSTLKIQRTQQEDSAVYLCASSLAGPGSNQPQHFGDGTRLSIL.

This clone was picked up a small number of times. The chain has TRBV6-1 and TRBJ2-3, with D maybe TRBD1 (5 bases). Germline assignment: CDR1 MNHNS and CDR2 SASEGT. Trimming left V 7 bases short and J 1 base short, with 12 bases between. The CDR3 sequence is 14 residues long. The chain's CDR3 is CASKATARTDTQYF. In DNA, the CDR3 is TGTGCCAGCAAGGCGACAGCGCGCACAGATACGCAGTATTTT.

V is TRBV2 and J is TRBJ1-6, with TRBD1 identical over 8 bases. This CDR3 is built from 16 residues. CDR1 is SNHLY, CDR2 FYNNEI, per germline. The V and J ends lost 6 bases and 2 bases, in that order; junction bases with no gene match: 6. CDR3 in amino acids: CASRDRGITYNSPLHF. CDR3 in DNA: TGTGCCAGCAGAGACAGGGGAATCACCTATAATTCACCCCTCCACTTT.

V usage is TRBV11-2 and J usage is TRBJ2-7, with a tentative D call TRBD1 (6 bases). V was trimmed by 5 bases and J by 0 bases, leaving 20 bases between them. Per germline, CDR1 SGHAT and CDR2 FQNNGV. The CDR3 loop spans 17 amino acids. The CDR3 protein is CASSLGGIGTLSYEQYF. CDR3 DNA: TGTGCCAGCAGCCTAGGAGGTATTGGGACACTCTCCTACGAGCAGTACTTC.

The chain carries TRBV7-8 and TRBJ2-2, with 8 bases identical to TRBD1. CDR1 is SGHVS and CDR2 is FQNEAQ in the germline V gene. The CDR3 contains 14 residues. V was clipped by 10 bases and J by 1 base; unmatched bases: 5. The CDR3 DNA reads as TGTGCCACCACCGGGACAGGGAACACCGGGGAGCTGTTTTTT. Protein: CATTGTGNTGELFF.

The chain links TRBV28 to TRBJ1-1; D is possibly TRBD1 (5 bases). The germline CDR1 and CDR2 sequences are MDHEN and SYDVKM. Trimming cost V 1 base and J 1 base, with 16 bases left between them. This CDR3 has 17 residues. In DNA, the CDR3 is TGTGCCAGCAGTTTATTAGGCAGGGATGTCACGAACACTGAAGCTTTCTTT. This codes for CASSLLGRDVTNTEAFF.

This clone was counted between two and nine times. The chain is built from TRBV30 and TRBJ1-1; D call uncertain. The CDR3 length is 13 residues. Trimming cost V 6 bases and J 2 bases, with 13 bases left between them. Germline values: CDR1 GTSNPN, CDR2 SVGIG (reference sequence). DNA for the CDR3: TGTGCCTGTATAGGTGACACAAACACTGAAGCTTTCTTT. This sequence encodes CACIGDTNTEAFF.

V is TRBV6-1 and J is TRBJ1-1, with 9 positions matching TRBD1. The CDR3 extends over 14 amino acids. Germline-derived CDR1 and CDR2 are MNHNS and SASEGT. The V segment lost 6 bases and the J segment 5 bases; nucleotides outside the gene matches: 7. The CDR3 bases are TGTGCCAGCAGACCGGGACAGGGTTGGACTGAAGCTTTCTTT. This codes for CASRPGQGWTEAFF.

V and J are TRBV4-2 and TRBJ1-3, with 10 bases that match TRBD1. CDR1 LGHNA and CDR2 YNFKEQ come from the germline V gene. The length of the CDR3 is 17 residues. V lost 1 base and J lost 3; bases outside the gene matches: 6. The chain's CDR3 is CASSQAGTGDFGNTIYF. The CDR3 DNA sequence: TGTGCCAGCAGCCAAGCCGGGACAGGGGATTTTGGAAACACCATATATTTT.

The rearrangement joins TRBV10-2 to TRBJ2-4; D ambiguous. CDR1 and CDR2 from the germline V gene are WSHSY and SAAADI. V dropped 4 bases and J dropped 0 bases, with 13 bases sitting between them. The CDR3 consists of 16 residues. The CDR3 region is CASSGNSQLAKNIQYF. DNA for the CDR3: TGCGCCAGCAGTGGTAACAGCCAACTAGCCAAAAACATTCAGTACTTC.

The sample holds one count of this clone. This chain links TRBV27 with TRBJ2-7; TRBD1 matches at 9 bases. CDR1 is MNHEY and CDR2 is SMNVEV in the germline V gene (reference sequence). CDR3 size: 20 residues. V gave up 5 bases and J gave up 4 bases; unmatched junction bases: 24. The CDR3: CASSPQWDRVKSTVQYEQYF. The CDR3 nucleotides read TGTGCCAGCAGTCCTCAATGGGACAGGGTAAAATCCACTGTTCAATACGAGCAGTACTTC.

The J gene is TRBJ2-5, the V gene TRBV6-1; no firm D call. Germline V lookup: CDR1 MNHNS, CDR2 SASEGT. V was pared by 2 bases and J by 4 bases, with 17 bases between. CDR3 size: 16 residues. The CDR3 loop is CASSETGSSRGETQYF. The CDR3 nucleotides are TGTGCCAGCAGTGAAACCGGAAGCTCCAGAGGAGAGACCCAGTACTTC.

This chain joins TRBV6-6 and TRBJ2-1; D call uncertain. Trimming pared 2 bases from V and 4 bases from J, leaving 9 bases between. This CDR3 region has 14 residues. In germline, CDR1 is MNHNY, CDR2 SVGAGI (reference sequence). The CDR3 coding sequence is TGTGCCAGCAGTTACCGAGGCCAATACAATGAGCAGTTCTTC. Translation: CASSYRGQYNEQFF.

The gene calls are TRBV4-1 and TRBJ2-1; D might be TRBD1 (6 bases). CDR1 is MGHRA and CDR2 is YSYEKL in the germline V gene. Trimming removed 1 base at V and 6 bases at J, with 19 bases between. The CDR3 sequence is 17 residues long. CDR3 DNA: TGCGCCAGCAGCCAAGTCCCCCCCAGGGGAACTCCCAATGAGCAGTTCTTC. Its protein product is CASSQVPPRGTPNEQFF.

The V call is TRBV5-1, the J call TRBJ1-2; D is undetermined. V lost 6 bases and J lost 0, with 18 bases in between. This CDR3 is 16 amino acids long. Germline lookup yields CDR1 SGHRS and CDR2 YFSETQ. CDR3 in amino acids: CASKVDAGTANYGYTF. As DNA, the CDR3 is TGCGCCAGCAAAGTCGATGCGGGTACGGCTAACTATGGCTACACCTTC.

The chain has TRBV30 and TRBJ1-1, with a tentative D call TRBD1 (5 bases). Germline V lookup: CDR1 GTSNPN, CDR2 SVGIG (reference sequence). The CDR3 runs 17 residues. Trimming stripped 0 bases from V and 0 bases from J, with 17 bases between. CDR3 protein: CAWSVGIRADMNTEAFF. The DNA for the CDR3 is TGTGCCTGGAGTGTAGGGATCAGGGCCGACATGAACACTGAAGCTTTCTTT.

V and J are TRBV28 and TRBJ1-2; 9 bases line up with TRBD1. V shed 4 bases, J shed 7 bases, and the junction held 10 bases outside the gene matches. CDR1 MDHEN and CDR2 SYDVKM come from the germline V gene. The CDR3 is 15 residues long. CDR3 in amino acids: CASSSEQGALGGYTF. The CDR3 coding sequence is TGTGCCAGCAGTTCCGAACAGGGGGCACTCGGTGGCTACACCTTC.

The rearrangement uses TRBV7-3 and TRBJ2-1, with a weak D call TRBD1 (5 bases). Germline V gene sequence: CDR1 SGHTA, CDR2 FQGTGA. The CDR3 is 13 amino acids. The V and J ends lost 2 bases and 8 bases respectively, with 10 bases between them. The CDR3 is CASSLWQGYEQFF. CDR3 DNA sequence: TGTGCCAGCAGCTTATGGCAGGGCTATGAGCAGTTCTTC.

The V gene is TRBV27, the J gene TRBJ2-5, with TRBD2 matching 12 bases. The V gene's germline CDR1 is MNHEY and CDR2 SMNVEV (reference sequence). The CDR3 has 19 residues. The junction had 16 bases not matched to a gene; V was cut back by 4 bases and J by 4 bases. CDR3 residues: CASSSRGGPSGGAPETQYF. CDR3 DNA: TGTGCCAGCAGTTCTCGGGGTGGGCCTAGCGGGGGGGCACCAGAGACCCAGTACTTC.

The chain combines TRBV19 with TRBJ2-7; maybe TRBD2 (5 bases). The CDR3 loop spans 17 amino acids. Germline CDR1 is LNHDA and CDR2 is SQIVND (reference sequence). With 3 bases removed from V and 1 base from J, the gap between germline ends came to 19 bases. The CDR3 DNA sequence: TGTGCCAGTAGTATTGTGGCGGGCAGCATGAAGTCCTACGAGCAGTACTTC. This sequence encodes CASSIVAGSMKSYEQYF.

The CDR3 region is CASSLYPAGAKNIQYF. CDR3 DNA sequence: TGTGCCAGCAGCTTATATCCAGCCGGGGCCAAAAACATTCAGTACTTC. The rearrangement links TRBV11-2 to TRBJ2-4; D uncertain. Germline CDR1 is SGHAT and CDR2 is FQNNGV. CDR3 length: 16 residues. Trimming left V 2 bases short and J 1 base short, with 12 bases between.

The chain is built from TRBV6-1 and TRBJ2-1; the match to TRBD2 covers 11 bases. The V gene's germline CDR1 is MNHNS and CDR2 SASEGT. The CDR3 is 15 residues long. Trimming removed 4 bases from V and 4 bases from J; junction bases left unmatched: 3. The CDR3 DNA is TGTGCCAGCAGTGCGGGACTAGCGGTTTACAATGAGCAGTTCTTC. The encoded protein is CASSAGLAVYNEQFF.

The genes are TRBV18 and TRBJ2-7; 9 nucleotides match TRBD1. This CDR3 spans 14 amino acids. Per the germline V gene, CDR1 is KGHSH and CDR2 is LQKENI. Trimming at V came to 5 bases and at J to 4 bases, leaving 6 bases not matched to a gene. The CDR3 DNA follows: TGTGCCAGCTCAGAACAGGGGGCTGATTACGAGCAGTACTTC. Translated, it gives CASSEQGADYEQYF.

V gene TRBV29-1 combines with J gene TRBJ2-7, with TRBD2 matching 9 bases. Trimming removed 2 bases from V and 7 bases from J; junction bases left unmatched: 3. This CDR3 has 12 amino acids. Germline CDR1 is SQVTM and CDR2 is ANQGSEA. CDR3 DNA sequence: TGCAGCGTTGAAATAGCGGGGGTTGAGCAGTACTTC. Its translation: CSVEIAGVEQYF.

J is TRBJ2-5 and V is TRBV7-9; 8 bases agree with TRBD2. J was trimmed by 5 bases and V by 6 bases; bases with no gene match: 8. CDR1 SEHNR and CDR2 FQNEAQ come from the germline V gene (reference sequence). This CDR3 contains 14 residues. This CDR3 reads CASRPGRAGETQYF. CDR3 nucleotide sequence: TGTGCCAGCAGACCCGGGAGGGCAGGGGAGACCCAGTACTTC.

In this sample, this clone turned up once. The chain couples TRBV21-1 to TRBJ1-4; the table's TRBD1 call for D was not verified on the DNA. TRBV21-1 is assigned pseudogene status. The CDR3 loop spans 17 amino acids. The CDR3 coding sequence is TGTGCCAGCAGCGAATCCCCGGGACAGACAAGTGTTGAAAAACTGTTTTTT. Translated, it gives CASSESPGQTSVEKLFF.

The chain recombines TRBV15 with TRBJ2-5; 10 bases line up with TRBD2. Germline V CDR1 and CDR2: LNHNV, YYDKDF (reference sequence). Unmatched junction bases numbered 8, after V lost 5 bases and J lost 2 bases. CDR3 size: 16 residues. CDR3 region: CATSGGPSGGQETQYF. CDR3 nucleotides: TGTGCCACCAGCGGGGGGCCTAGCGGGGGTCAAGAGACCCAGTACTTC. The complete variable domain, with remaining parts taken from reference TRBV15 and TRBJ2-5, reads DAMVIQNPRYQVTQFGKPVTLSCSQTLNHNVMYWYQQKSSQAPKLLFHYYDKDFNNEADTPDNFQSRRPNTSFCFLDIRSPGLGDTAMYLCATSGGPSGGQETQYFGPGTRLLVL.